Presented here are 25 T cell receptor beta chains from one specimen sequenced in a study of T cell responses to AZD1222 COVID-19 vaccine. Generated by immunoSEQ multiplex PCR, the TCRdb table keeps only in-frame clones and is missing some. The sample has some 110,000 clones, more than 80% seen once. The sample was peripheral blood, taken 28 days after the second AZD1222 dose. These TCRs come from an adult who received the AZD1222 COVID-19 vaccine.

A word on this clone: This sample includes further DNA sequences coding for the same CDR3. The V gene is TRBV18, the J gene TRBJ2-5; D may be TRBD2 (6 bases). The CDR3 consists of 13 residues. Germline loops: CDR1 KGHSH, CDR2 LQKENI. V lost 4 bases, J lost 1 base, and 7 bases lay in between. CDR3 DNA: TGTGCCAGCTCACGGGACTCCCAAGAGACCCAGTACTTC. It translates to CASSRDSQETQYF.

V and J are TRBV6-5 and TRBJ1-2; 10 bases are a match to TRBD1. The CDR3 is 12 residues long. The trim removed 10 bases at V and 8 bases at J, leaving 7 bases unmatched. Germline CDR1 reads MNHEY; CDR2 reads SVGAGI. CDR3 region: CATTGTGVGYTF. DNA for the CDR3: TGTGCCACCACCGGGACAGGGGTCGGCTACACCTTC.

J is TRBJ1-5 and V is TRBV6-2 or TRBV6-3; D not resolved. V dropped 6 bases and J dropped 5 bases, with 8 bases sitting between them. CDR1 and CDR2 from the germline V gene are MNHEY and SVGEGT. The CDR3 length is 12 residues. The CDR3 protein is CASSLGYQPQHF. CDR3 DNA sequence: TGTGCCAGCAGCTTGGGCTATCAGCCCCAGCATTTT.

This clone came up once. This sequence joins TRBV24-1 and TRBJ2-7; 9 positions match TRBD1. The V and J ends lost 7 bases and 3 bases, in that order; junction bases with no gene match: 0. The CDR3 spans 12 residues. Looked up from germline, CDR1 is KGHDR and CDR2 is SFDVKD. CDR3 protein: CATRDRGYEQYF. The CDR3 bases are TGTGCCACCAGGGACAGGGGCTACGAGCAGTACTTC.

The chain has TRBV7-3 and TRBJ1-4; 8 nucleotides line up with TRBD1. After removal of 0 bases from V and 7 bases from J, the junction contained 16 bases not matched to a gene. The germline V gene has CDR1 SGHTA and CDR2 FQGTGA. This CDR3 has 19 residues. The CDR3 is CASSLTDRVRLGMGEKLFF. CDR3 coding DNA: TGTGCCAGCAGCTTAACGGACAGGGTAAGATTGGGGATGGGTGAAAAACTGTTTTTT.

This chain joins TRBV30 and TRBJ2-3, with D perhaps assigned TRBD1 or TRBD2 (5 bases each). This CDR3 spans 13 amino acids. Germline assignment: CDR1 GTSNPN and CDR2 SVGIG (reference sequence). The V and J ends lost 7 bases and 4 bases respectively, with 15 bases between them. The CDR3 reads CAFRAGTPDTQYF. In nucleotides, the CDR3 is TGTGCCTTCAGGGCAGGGACCCCAGATACGCAGTATTTT. The whole variable domain, remainder taken from reference TRBV30 and TRBJ2-3, is SQTIHQWPATLVQPVGSPLSLECTVEGTSNPNLYWYRQAAGRGLQLLFYSVGIGQISSEVPQNLSASRPQDRQFILSSKKLLLSDSGFYLCAFRAGTPDTQYFGPGTRLTVL.

The rearrangement joins TRBV2 to TRBJ1-1; 9 bases agree with TRBD1. Germline CDR1 reads SNHLY; CDR2 reads FYNNEI. This CDR3 comprises 16 residues. V gave up 9 bases and J gave up 3 bases; unmatched junction bases: 14. CDR3 residues: CASPREGQGQDTEAFF. DNA of the CDR3: TGTGCCAGTCCACGTGAGGGACAGGGCCAAGACACTGAAGCTTTCTTT.

The genes are TRBV5-1 and TRBJ2-7; maybe TRBD2 (5 bases). Trimming shortened V by 4 bases and J by 9 bases, and 11 bases separated the two germline ends. The CDR3 is 11 amino acids. The germline CDR1 and CDR2 sequences are SGHRS and YFSETQ. Written as DNA, the CDR3 is TGCGCCAGCAGCGAGTCGGGGATGCAGTACTTC. It yields the protein CASSESGMQYF. Based on the CDR3 plus reference TRBV5-1 and TRBJ2-7, the full variable domain is KAGVTQTPRYLIKTRGQQVTLSCSPISGHRSVSWYQQTPGQGLQFLFEYFSETQRNKGNFPGRFSGRQFSNSRSEMNVSTLELGDSALYLCASSESGMQYFGPGTRLTVT.

The chain recombines TRBV19 with TRBJ2-6; the D is unclear. The CDR3 consists of 16 residues. With 6 bases removed from V and 0 bases from J, the gap between germline ends came to 12 bases. From germline, CDR1 is LNHDA and CDR2 SQIVND (reference sequence). CDR3 sequence: CASRHVLYSGANVLTF. The CDR3 nucleotides read TGTGCCAGTAGACACGTTCTCTACTCTGGGGCCAACGTCCTGACTTTC.

This clone was found a few times. The J gene is TRBJ1-4, the V gene TRBV5-6; no definite D call. The CDR3 runs to 14 residues. The ends were cut back, 4 bases at V and 4 bases at J, with 11 bases in the middle. CDR1 and CDR2 (germline): SGHDT, YYEEEE. CDR3 sequence (DNA): TGTGCCAGCAGCCGTCGGGCATTTAATGAAAAACTGTTTTTT. This sequence encodes CASSRRAFNEKLFF.

V usage is TRBV6-6 and J usage is TRBJ1-1, with 8 positions matching TRBD1. The V and J ends lost 5 bases and 0 bases, in that order; junction bases with no gene match: 8. Germline V gene data show CDR1 as MNHNY and CDR2 as SVGAGI (reference sequence). The CDR3 length is 16 residues. CDR3 in DNA: TGTGCCAGCAGTCGAGAATTCAGGGGGCTGAACACTGAAGCTTTCTTT. Translating gives CASSREFRGLNTEAFF.

The chain employs TRBV20-1 and TRBJ2-1; a weak D match, TRBD2 (6 bases). Germline CDR1 is DFQATT and CDR2 is SNEGSKA (reference sequence). This CDR3 has 11 amino acids. The ends were cut back, 0 bases at V and 10 bases at J, with 7 bases in the middle. This CDR3 is CSARDAGEQFF. The CDR3 nucleotides read TGCAGTGCTAGAGATGCGGGGGAGCAGTTCTTC.

This chain joins TRBV19 and TRBJ1-4; D is perhaps TRBD1 (6 bases). CDR1 is LNHDA, CDR2 SQIVND, per germline (reference sequence). Trimming left V 9 bases short and J 4 bases short, with 18 bases between. This CDR3 is built from 15 residues. CDR3 sequence (DNA): TGTGCCAGCTCAGAGGGTGGCAGGGGTAATGAAAAACTGTTTTTT. Amino acids: CASSEGGRGNEKLFF. Using reference TRBV19 and TRBJ1-4 for the parts outside the CDR3, the full variable domain is DGGITQSPKYLFRKEGQNVTLSCEQNLNHDAMYWYRQDPGQGLRLIYYSQIVNDFQKGDIAEGYSVSREKKESFPLTVTSAQKNPTAFYLCASSEGGRGNEKLFFGSGTQLSVL.

V usage is TRBV4-1 and J usage is TRBJ1-4, with D possibly being TRBD1 (5 bases). The length of the CDR3 is 15 residues. The germline gives CDR1 MGHRA, CDR2 YSYEKL. V was cut by 4 bases and J by 3 bases, with 12 bases left in between. The CDR3 region has the DNA TGCGCCAGCAGCCTCCGGGACGGTGCTAATGAAAAACTGTTTTTT. Encoded protein: CASSLRDGANEKLFF.

This clone was recorded a few times. V and J are TRBV5-1 and TRBJ1-1; the match to TRBD1 covers 7 bases. The length of the CDR3 is 16 residues. V was clipped by 4 bases and J by 1 base; unmatched bases: 10. CDR1 is SGHRS and CDR2 is YFSETQ in the germline V gene. CDR3 sequence (DNA): TGCGCCAGCAGCCCGGGCCCCGGGACAGAGAACACTGAAGCTTTCTTT. Amino acids: CASSPGPGTENTEAFF.

The J gene is TRBJ2-1, the V gene TRBV5-1, with D perhaps TRBD1 (6 bases). Germline V CDR1 and CDR2: SGHRS, YFSETQ. The CDR3 extends over 16 amino acids. V was trimmed by 2 bases and J by 0 bases, leaving 12 bases between them. This chain's CDR3 is CASSFNLGGSYNEQFF. CDR3 sequence (DNA): TGCGCCAGCAGCTTCAACCTAGGGGGCTCCTACAATGAGCAGTTCTTC. Drawing the rest from reference TRBV5-1 and TRBJ2-1, the complete variable domain is KAGVTQTPRYLIKTRGQQVTLSCSPISGHRSVSWYQQTPGQGLQFLFEYFSETQRNKGNFPGRFSGRQFSNSRSEMNVSTLELGDSALYLCASSFNLGGSYNEQFFGPGTRLTVL.

CDR3 nucleotide sequence: TGTGCCAGCAGTTACAACCAGGCCCCCTACGAGCAGTACTTC. Residues: CASSYNQAPYEQYF. The chain has TRBV6-6 and TRBJ2-7; D gene uncertain. The CDR3 consists of 14 residues. The V end was cut by 2 bases, the J end by 2 bases, with 10 bases between. CDR1 and CDR2 from the germline V gene are MNHNY and SVGAGI (reference sequence).

The gene calls are TRBV5-6 and TRBJ1-4; D gene uncertain. The ends were cut back, 4 bases at V and 0 bases at J, with 7 bases in the middle. From germline, CDR1 is SGHDT and CDR2 YYEEEE. CDR3 size: 14 residues. As DNA, the CDR3 is TGTGCCAGCAGCCTGTTCACAACTAATGAAAAACTGTTTTTT. It codes for CASSLFTTNEKLFF.

This clone was seen only a few times. The chain links TRBV29-1 to TRBJ1-3; D gene ambiguous. The germline V gene encodes CDR1 SQVTM and CDR2 ANQGSEA. The CDR3 has 13 residues. V shed 7 bases and J shed 0 bases, with 10 bases lying between them. For the CDR3, the DNA is TGCAGCGCCAATGTTGTCTCTGGAAACACCATATATTTT. Its translation: CSANVVSGNTIYF.

This clone turned up a few times. V gene TRBV14 combines with J gene TRBJ1-4, with D possibly matching TRBD1 (5 bases). Trimming stripped 4 bases from V and 3 bases from J, with 24 bases between. Per germline, CDR1 SGHDN and CDR2 FVKESK. CDR3 length: 19 amino acids. The CDR3, as DNA: TGTGCCAGCAGCCTCAAGCCGGGTCCAGCCAGGGACCCTAATGAAAAACTGTTTTTT. Residues: CASSLKPGPARDPNEKLFF. The variable domain in full, with the rest retrieved from reference TRBV14 and TRBJ1-4, is EAGVTQFPSHSVIEKGQTVTLRCDPISGHDNLYWYRRVMGKEIKFLLHFVKESKQDESGMPNNRFLAERTGGTYSTLKVQPAELEDSGVYFCASSLKPGPARDPNEKLFFGSGTQLSVL.

The chain combines TRBV6-5 with TRBJ2-2, with unresolved D. CDR1 MNHEY and CDR2 SVGAGI come from the germline V gene. Trimming pared 0 bases from V and 6 bases from J, leaving 2 bases between. The CDR3 sequence is 12 residues long. The CDR3: CASSYSAGELFF. CDR3 nucleotide sequence: TGTGCCAGCAGTTACTCGGCCGGGGAGCTGTTTTTT.

The chain uses TRBV11-2 and TRBJ2-3; D is possibly TRBD1 (5 bases). This CDR3 contains 13 residues. The germline V gene encodes CDR1 SGHAT and CDR2 FQNNGV. V shed 3 bases and J shed 4 bases, with 8 bases lying between them. CDR3 protein: CASSFPGSDTQYF. The CDR3 coding sequence is TGTGCCAGCAGCTTCCCAGGGTCAGATACGCAGTATTTT.

This clone has just one count. The chain employs TRBV27 and TRBJ2-1, with D maybe TRBD1 (6 bases). The germline gives CDR1 MNHEY, CDR2 SMNVEV (reference sequence). V was cut by 8 bases and J by 3 bases, with 8 bases left in between. The CDR3 spans 12 residues. CDR3 sequence (DNA): TGTGCCAGCTCAGGGGTCTACAATGAGCAGTTCTTC. This sequence encodes CASSGVYNEQFF.

This rearrangement joins TRBV27 to TRBJ1-3, with a weak D call TRBD1 (6 bases). Trimming took off 4 bases at V and 9 bases at J, with 10 bases between the two ends. CDR3 size: 12 residues. Germline assignment: CDR1 MNHEY and CDR2 SMNVEV (reference sequence). Here the CDR3 DNA reads TGTGCCAGCAGTTCGCAGGGGTCCACCATATATTTT. Its protein is CASSSQGSTIYF.

J is TRBJ2-5 and V is TRBV24-1; TRBD1 agrees at 8 bases. The CDR3 length is 15 residues. From germline, CDR1 is KGHDR and CDR2 SFDVKD. Trimming removed 4 bases from V and 5 bases from J; junction bases left unmatched: 8. CDR3 sequence: CATSDPGGAGETQYF. The CDR3 bases are TGTGCCACCAGTGACCCAGGGGGCGCGGGTGAGACCCAGTACTTC.